These 2 T cell receptor beta chains were all obtained from the same sample, sequenced in a study of blood T cell repertoires in COVID-19. Libraries were prepared by immunoSEQ multiplex PCR; TCRdb keeps only in-frame clonotypes and omits some of them. In the table there are approximately 77,000 clones, approximately 76% of which are singletons. The sequencing input was peripheral blood. The receptors come from a man in his 70s with active or convalescent COVID-19.

The chain uses TRBV6-1 and TRBJ1-1, with 7 bases aligning to TRBD1. J gave up 6 bases and V 4 bases, and 17 bases lay outside the gene matches. CDR1 is MNHNS, CDR2 SASEGT, per germline. This CDR3 is 17 amino acids long. The CDR3 bases are TGTGCCAGCAGTGGACAGGGATTCGAAAAGTCGAAGGCTGAAGCTTTCTTT. It yields the protein CASSGQGFEKSKAEAFF.

The rearrangement uses TRBV27 and TRBJ1-2; 7 bases fit TRBD1. The CDR3 is 14 residues long. V lost 6 bases to trimming and J lost 2 bases; unmatched junction nucleotides: 6. Germline CDR1 MNHEY, CDR2 SMNVEV (reference sequence). The CDR3 reads CASSRQGSNYGYTF. The CDR3, as DNA: TGTGCCAGCAGCAGACAGGGATCCAACTATGGCTACACCTTC.